This section outlines one T cell receptor beta chain sequence together with its context. Its cognate antigen is unknown. The source of the sample is a study of T cell responses to AZD1222 COVID-19 vaccine. Study-wide results and caveats: Clonal diversity was possibly underestimated, and the donors were mostly white British, with more females.

Germline V lookup: CDR1 SGHRS, CDR2 YFSETQ. The CDR3 covers 17 residues. The ends lost 0 bases at V and 2 bases at J; junction bases unmatched: 7. Repertoires were generated with immunoSEQ multiplex PCR, while TCRdb's copy carries only in-frame clones and drops some. This sample has approximately 100,000 clones, with 75% to 95% found just once. The receptor comes from an adult who received the AZD1222 COVID-19 vaccine. This sample comprised peripheral blood, obtained 28 days after the second AZD1222 dose. V gene TRBV5-1 combines with J gene TRBJ2-3; 9 nucleotides align to TRBD2. CDR3 sequence reads: CASSLVVSGGPTDTQYF. DNA for the CDR3: TGCGCCAGCAGCTTGGTTGTTAGCGGGGGCCCCACAGATACGCAGTATTTT.